These T cell receptor beta chains were read from a single sample in a study of identifying expanded T cells in peripheral blood. The protocol was immunoSEQ multiplex PCR, while the TCRdb copy is restricted to in-frame clones and leaves out a portion. The data contain about 110,000 clones, about nine tenths of them singletons. Sequencing was carried out using blood. The receptors shown here come from a person aged 18 to 75 in good health. Both conserved end residues are part of each CDR3. D genes are given only for firm matches. Expanded clones get a size class; other rows say once, few or many, or leave the size out.

v_call	clone_size	d_call	j_call	cdr3_aa	cdr3_nt
TRBV11-2	.	.	TRBJ2-3	CASSFNTGLDTQYF	TGTGCCAGCAGCTTTAACACAGGGCTAGATACGCAGTATTTT
TRBV5-1	once	.	TRBJ2-5	CASSLGTAQETQYF	TGCGCCAGCAGCTTGGGGACAGCACAAGAGACCCAGTACTTC
TRBV28	.	.	TRBJ2-4	CASIPGGRAVKNIQYF	TGTGCCAGCATCCCTGGTGGCAGGGCAGTCAAAAACATTCAGTACTTC
TRBV20-1	.	.	TRBJ2-7	CSADSSYEQYF	TGCAGTGCTGACAGCTCCTACGAGCAGTACTTC
TRBV28	.	TRBD2	TRBJ2-1	CASTSGDNEQFF	TGTGCCAGCACTAGCGGGGACAATGAGCAGTTCTTC
TRBV30	once	.	TRBJ1-4	CAWSPQVVQEKLFF	TGTGCCTGGAGTCCCCAGGTCGTGCAAGAAAAACTGTTTTTT
TRBV5-4	.	TRBD1	TRBJ2-1	CASSPRQGAYNEQFF	TGTGCCAGCAGCCCACGACAGGGGGCGTACAATGAGCAGTTCTTC
TRBV5-1	.	TRBD2	TRBJ2-1	CASRPTPGLAGGEQFF	TGCGCCAGCAGACCGACTCCGGGACTAGCGGGAGGTGAGCAGTTCTTC
TRBV2	few	.	TRBJ2-7	CASGSHPVEQYF	TGTGCCAGCGGATCACATCCCGTCGAGCAGTACTTC
TRBV6-6	.	.	TRBJ1-5	CASRLAGGNQPQHF	TGTGCCAGCAGGCTAGCGGGGGGCAATCAGCCCCAGCATTTT
TRBV30	.	.	TRBJ2-7	CAWSVTRLSGEQYF	TGTGCCTGGAGTGTAACCCGACTGAGCGGCGAGCAGTACTTC
TRBV5-1	.	TRBD1	TRBJ1-3	CASSQGVGNTIYF	TGCGCCAGCAGCCAGGGGGTGGGGAACACCATATATTTT
TRBV29-1	.	.	TRBJ1-5	CSVTTGSNSNQPQHF	TGCAGCGTTACTACAGGATCCAATAGCAATCAGCCCCAGCATTTT
TRBV7-7	once	TRBD1	TRBJ2-1	CASSLGGRGNEQFF	TGTGCCAGCAGCTTAGGGGGCAGGGGGAATGAGCAGTTCTTC
TRBV7-9	.	.	TRBJ1-2	CASSLVAREGGYTF	TGTGCCAGCAGCTTAGTGGCCAGGGAGGGTGGCTACACCTTC
TRBV6-6	.	.	TRBJ2-7	CASSYSMGNYEQYF	TGTGCCAGCAGTTACTCGATGGGGAACTACGAGCAGTACTTC
TRBV18	.	TRBD1	TRBJ2-5	CASSRTQGVQETQYF	TGTGCCAGCTCACGGACTCAGGGGGTTCAAGAGACCCAGTACTTC
TRBV9	.	TRBD1	TRBJ2-5	CASSVHTGGRETQYF	TGTGCCAGCAGCGTTCACACAGGGGGCAGAGAGACCCAGTACTTC
TRBV10-1	.	.	TRBJ1-5	CASRTVYPSNQPQHF	TGCGCCAGCAGAACAGTATACCCGAGCAATCAGCCCCAGCATTTT
TRBV29-1	.	TRBD1	TRBJ1-1	CSVVWSGAGGTEAFF	TGCAGCGTTGTTTGGTCGGGAGCAGGGGGTACTGAAGCTTTCTTT
TRBV11-3	.	.	TRBJ2-1	CASSLVGLGGNEQFF	TGTGCCAGCAGCTTAGTGGGGTTAGGGGGGAATGAGCAGTTCTTC
TRBV9	.	.	TRBJ2-3	CASSVRLVTDTQYF	TGTGCCAGCAGCGTGCGGCTAGTCACAGATACGCAGTATTTT
TRBV2	once	TRBD1	TRBJ2-3	CASSPRQGWTDTQYF	TGTGCCAGCAGCCCTAGACAGGGATGGACAGATACGCAGTATTTT
TRBV5-1	.	TRBD1	TRBJ1-1	CASSLGQGAAEAFF	TGCGCCAGCAGCTTGGGGCAGGGGGCCGCTGAAGCTTTCTTT
TRBV23-1	.	.	TRBJ1-3	CASSQSRGIRDTSGNTIYF	TGCGCCAGCAGTCAATCACGAGGGATCCGGGACACCTCTGGAAACACCATATATTTT
TRBV11-3	.	.	TRBJ2-7	CASSPPGQGYEQYF	TGTGCCAGCAGCCCCCCGGGACAAGGCTACGAGCAGTACTTC
TRBV18	.	.	TRBJ2-1	CASSPGTTYNEQFF	TGTGCCAGCTCACCCGGGACCACATACAATGAGCAGTTCTTC
TRBV21-1	few	.	TRBJ2-7	CASSKEDEQYF	TGTGCCAGCAGCAAAGAGGACGAGCAGTACTTC
TRBV20-1	.	.	TRBJ2-1	CSARPFNEQFF	TGCAGTGCTAGGCCTTTCAATGAGCAGTTCTTC
TRBV7-9	once	TRBD1	TRBJ2-1	CASKLVGTGELDEQFF	TGTGCCAGCAAATTAGTCGGGACAGGGGAATTGGATGAGCAGTTCTTC
TRBV19	.	.	TRBJ1-4	CASSIRGEATNEKLFF	TGTGCCAGTAGTATCAGGGGAGAGGCAACTAATGAAAAACTGTTTTTT
TRBV4-3	.	TRBD1	TRBJ1-2	CASSQGTGGGYGYTF	TGCGCCAGCAGCCAAGGGACAGGGGGAGGCTATGGCTACACCTTC
TRBV7-2	.	.	TRBJ1-5	CASSRGGGNQPQHF	TGTGCCAGCAGCCGAGGGGGTGGCAATCAGCCCCAGCATTTT
TRBV10-3	.	.	TRBJ1-4	CAISAGALIATNEKLFF	TGTGCCATCAGTGCCGGGGCCCTAATTGCAACTAATGAAAAACTGTTTTTT
TRBV29-1	.	TRBD1	TRBJ1-2	CSVEVLPTGGGYGYTF	TGCAGCGTTGAAGTCCTCCCTACAGGGGGCGGCTATGGCTACACCTTC
TRBV9	.	.	TRBJ2-4	CASSVGGLFDIQYF	TGTGCCAGCAGCGTAGGGGGTCTCTTCGACATTCAGTACTTC
TRBV7-2	.	.	TRBJ1-5	CASSSGRLEPQHF	TGTGCCAGCAGCTCCGGACGGTTAGAGCCCCAGCATTTT
TRBV5-1	.	.	TRBJ2-1	CASSPRLGTYNEQFF	TGCGCCAGCAGCCCCCGACTAGGGACGTACAATGAGCAGTTCTTC
TRBV28	large	TRBD1	TRBJ1-1	CASRPGQLNTEAFF	TGTGCCAGCAGGCCGGGACAGCTGAACACTGAAGCTTTCTTT
TRBV7-2	.	.	TRBJ1-2	CASSQTQVGYTF	TGTGCCAGCAGCCAGACTCAAGTTGGCTACACCTTC
TRBV19	.	.	TRBJ2-1	CASSIEIGPEQFF	TGTGCCAGTAGTATAGAAATAGGGCCTGAGCAGTTCTTC
TRBV7-7	.	.	TRBJ2-5	CASSLGVLQETQYF	TGTGCCAGCAGCTTAGGTGTCCTCCAAGAGACCCAGTACTTC
TRBV19	few	TRBD1	TRBJ2-1	CASQTGQSYNEQFF	TGTGCCTCTCAGACGGGACAGAGCTACAATGAGCAGTTCTTC
TRBV28	.	.	TRBJ1-1	CASSLWQGPNTEAFF	TGTGCCAGCAGTTTATGGCAGGGACCGAACACTGAAGCTTTCTTT
TRBV5-1	.	.	TRBJ2-1	CASSLDLVVASYNEQFF	TGCGCCAGCAGCTTGGATCTTGTGGTAGCTTCCTACAATGAGCAGTTCTTC
TRBV7-9	.	.	TRBJ2-7	CASRATGDPYF	TGTGCCAGCAGGGCCACGGGAGATCCGTACTTC
TRBV7-8	.	TRBD1	TRBJ2-7	CASSLDRGHGQYF	TGTGCCAGCAGCTTAGACAGGGGCCACGGGCAGTACTTC
TRBV28	.	TRBD1	TRBJ1-2	CASSRQGGNYGYTF	TGTGCCAGCAGCAGACAGGGAGGCAACTATGGCTACACCTTC
TRBV18	.	.	TRBJ1-3	CASSPGSSGNTIYF	TGTGCCAGCTCTCCAGGGTCCTCTGGAAACACCATATATTTT
TRBV2	once	.	TRBJ2-1	CASLAEFNEQFF	TGTGCCAGCCTTGCGGAGTTCAATGAGCAGTTCTTC
TRBV2	.	TRBD1	TRBJ1-5	CASSERDRGQPQHF	TGTGCCAGCAGTGAGAGGGACAGGGGTCAGCCCCAGCATTTT
TRBV14	.	.	TRBJ2-7	CASSSPLGEQYF	TGTGCCAGCAGTTCCCCACTGGGCGAGCAGTACTTC
TRBV4-3	once	.	TRBJ1-2	CASGSGYGYTF	TGCGCCAGCGGCAGCGGCTATGGCTACACCTTC
TRBV13	.	.	TRBJ2-3	CASSLNRADTQYF	TGTGCCAGCAGCTTAAACAGGGCAGATACGCAGTATTTT
TRBV7-7	few	.	TRBJ2-5	CASSLGTTGTQYF	TGTGCCAGCAGCTTGGGGACCACCGGGACCCAGTACTTC
TRBV4-2	.	TRBD1	TRBJ1-4	CASSPDQGGQKLFF	TGTGCCAGCAGCCCTGACCAGGGGGGGCAAAAACTGTTTTTT
TRBV7-9	.	.	TRBJ1-4	CASSPGANDEKLFF	TGTGCCAGCAGCCCGGGGGCAAATGATGAAAAACTGTTTTTT
TRBV9	.	.	TRBJ2-5	CASSRGGGETQYF	TGTGCCAGCAGCCGGGGAGGCGGAGAGACCCAGTACTTC
TRBV29-1	.	.	TRBJ2-5	CSVDPGTWETQYF	TGCAGCGTTGATCCCGGGACCTGGGAGACCCAGTACTTC